This TCR beta chain comes out of a study of vaccination and CD4 T cells after COVID-19. Points on this clonotype: Antigen specificity is unknown.

Oncomine TCR Beta short-read sequencing was applied to DNA from cultured CD4+ T cells. Using its own MiXCR run on the PCR reads, TCRdb lists one record per CDR3 protein. Of roughly 16,000 distinct CDR3 sequences listed, roughly 63% were seen once; the top ten hold 12%. Treatment described: approximately nine-day PBMC culture with coronavirus spike peptide pools or control peptides (ViraFEST assay). ViraFEST sequenced TCRs after peptide-pool expansion of antigen-specific T cells. Trimming took off 1 base at V and 7 bases at J, with 13 bases between the two ends. This CDR3 spans 14 amino acids. Germline values: CDR1 SEHNR, CDR2 FQNEAQ (reference sequence).

The receptor was isolated from a human donor who had recovered from COVID-19. This sequence joins TRBV7-9 and TRBJ1-2; D is unclear. Specimen: CD4+ T cells from blood, cultured in vitro. The CDR3 protein is CASSLEVQAFGYTF. The CDR3 bases are TGTGCCAGCAGCTTAGAGGTGCAGGCCTTTGGCTACACCTTC.